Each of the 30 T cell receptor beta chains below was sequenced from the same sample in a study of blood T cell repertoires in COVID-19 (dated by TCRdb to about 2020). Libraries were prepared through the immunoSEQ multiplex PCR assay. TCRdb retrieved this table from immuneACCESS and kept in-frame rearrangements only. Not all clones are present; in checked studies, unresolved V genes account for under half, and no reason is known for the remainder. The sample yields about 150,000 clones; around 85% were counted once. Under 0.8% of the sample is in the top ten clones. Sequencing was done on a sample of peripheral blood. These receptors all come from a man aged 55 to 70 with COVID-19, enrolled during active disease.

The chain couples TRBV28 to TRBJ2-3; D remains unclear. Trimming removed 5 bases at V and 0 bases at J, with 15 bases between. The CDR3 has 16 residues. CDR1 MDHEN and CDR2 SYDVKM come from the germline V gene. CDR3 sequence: CASSPPQDASTDTQYF. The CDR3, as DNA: TGTGCCAGCAGTCCACCGCAGGATGCTAGCACAGATACGCAGTATTTT.

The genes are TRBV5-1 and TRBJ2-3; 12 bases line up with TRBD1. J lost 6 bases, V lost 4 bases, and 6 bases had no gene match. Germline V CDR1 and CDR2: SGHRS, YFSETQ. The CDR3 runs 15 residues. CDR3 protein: CASSPGQGAYDTQYF. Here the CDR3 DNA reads TGCGCCAGCAGCCCGGGACAGGGGGCTTACGATACGCAGTATTTT.

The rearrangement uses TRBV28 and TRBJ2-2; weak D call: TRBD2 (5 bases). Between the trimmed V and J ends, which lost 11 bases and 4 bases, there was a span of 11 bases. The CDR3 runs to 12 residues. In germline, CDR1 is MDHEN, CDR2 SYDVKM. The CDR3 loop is CAGGRLTGELFF. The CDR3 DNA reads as TGTGCCGGAGGCAGACTCACCGGGGAGCTGTTTTTT.

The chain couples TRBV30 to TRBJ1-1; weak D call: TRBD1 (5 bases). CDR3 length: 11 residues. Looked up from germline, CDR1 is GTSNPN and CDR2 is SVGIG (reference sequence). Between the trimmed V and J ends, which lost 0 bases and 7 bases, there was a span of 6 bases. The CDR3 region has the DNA TGTGCCTGGAGTGTGACAGATGAAGCTTTCTTT. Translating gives CAWSVTDEAFF.

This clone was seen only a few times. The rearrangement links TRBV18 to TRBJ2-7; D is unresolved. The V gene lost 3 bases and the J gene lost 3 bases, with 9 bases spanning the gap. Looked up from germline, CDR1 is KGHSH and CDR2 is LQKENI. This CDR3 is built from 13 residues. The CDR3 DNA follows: TGTGCCAGCTCACCGGTGTCTAGCTACGAGCAGTACTTC. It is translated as CASSPVSSYEQYF.

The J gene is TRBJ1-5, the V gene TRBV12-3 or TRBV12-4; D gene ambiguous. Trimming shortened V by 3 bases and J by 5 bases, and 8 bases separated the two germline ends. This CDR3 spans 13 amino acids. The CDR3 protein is CASSLNNYQPQHF. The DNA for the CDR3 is TGTGCCAGCAGTTTGAACAATTATCAGCCCCAGCATTTT.

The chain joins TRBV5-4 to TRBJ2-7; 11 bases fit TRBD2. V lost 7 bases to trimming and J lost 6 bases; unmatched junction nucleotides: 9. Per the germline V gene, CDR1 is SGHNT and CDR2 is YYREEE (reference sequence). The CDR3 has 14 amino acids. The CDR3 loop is CASRQRLAGSEQYF. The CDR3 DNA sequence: TGTGCCAGCCGCCAACGACTAGCGGGAAGCGAGCAGTACTTC.

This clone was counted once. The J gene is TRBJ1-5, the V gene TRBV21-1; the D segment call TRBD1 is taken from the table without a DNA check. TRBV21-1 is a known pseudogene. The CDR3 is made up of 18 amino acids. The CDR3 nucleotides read TGTGCCAGCGAATATAAAGACAGGGGGCGCGGAGGTGATCAGCCCCAGCATTTT. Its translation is CASEYKDRGRGGDQPQHF.

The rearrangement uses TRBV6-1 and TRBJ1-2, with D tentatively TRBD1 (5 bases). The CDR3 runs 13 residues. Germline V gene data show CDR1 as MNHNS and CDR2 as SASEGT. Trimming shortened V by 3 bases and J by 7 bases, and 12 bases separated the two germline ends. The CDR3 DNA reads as TGTGCCAGCAGTGAGACGGGGGATGGTGGCTACACCTTC. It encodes CASSETGDGGYTF.

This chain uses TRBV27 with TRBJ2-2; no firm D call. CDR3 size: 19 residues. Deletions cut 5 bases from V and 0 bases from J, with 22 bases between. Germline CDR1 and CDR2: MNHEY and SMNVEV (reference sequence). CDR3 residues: CASSPLKFRPVSNTGELFF. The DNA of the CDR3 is TGTGCCAGCAGTCCTTTAAAGTTCAGGCCCGTTTCGAACACCGGGGAGCTGTTTTTT.

For the CDR3, the DNA is TGTGCCAGCAGCTTAGCGCAAGGGGGCCTTGGAAACACCATATATTTT. As protein: CASSLAQGGLGNTIYF. The rearrangement uses TRBV7-6 and TRBJ1-3; TRBD1 matches 7 bases. The CDR3 is made up of 16 amino acids. V was clipped by 0 bases and J by 3 bases; unmatched bases: 5. Germline loops: CDR1 SGHVS, CDR2 FNYEAQ. Full variable domain (remainder filled in from reference TRBV7-6 and TRBJ1-3): GAGVSQSPRYKVTKRGQDVALRCDPISGHVSLYWYRQALGQGPEFLTYFNYEAQQDKSGLPNDRFSAERPEGSISTLTIQRTEQRDSAMYRCASSLAQGGLGNTIYFGEGSWLTVV.

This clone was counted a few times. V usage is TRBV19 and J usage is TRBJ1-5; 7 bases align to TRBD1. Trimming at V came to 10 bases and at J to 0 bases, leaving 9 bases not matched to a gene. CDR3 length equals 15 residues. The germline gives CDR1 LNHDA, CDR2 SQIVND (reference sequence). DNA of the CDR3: TGTGCCACCCTCGCCGACAGGGATAGCAATCAGCCCCAGCATTTT. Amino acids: CATLADRDSNQPQHF. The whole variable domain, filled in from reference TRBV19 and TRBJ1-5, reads DGGITQSPKYLFRKEGQNVTLSCEQNLNHDAMYWYRQDPGQGLRLIYYSQIVNDFQKGDIAEGYSVSREKKESFPLTVTSAQKNPTAFYLCATLADRDSNQPQHFGDGTRLSIL.

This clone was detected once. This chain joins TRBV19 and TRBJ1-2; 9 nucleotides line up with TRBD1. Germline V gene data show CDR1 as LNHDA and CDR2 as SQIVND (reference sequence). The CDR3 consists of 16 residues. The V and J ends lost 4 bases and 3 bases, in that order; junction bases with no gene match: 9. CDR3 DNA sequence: TGTGCCAGTAGTACCCAGGGACAGGGACAGGACTATGGCTACACCTTC. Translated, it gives CASSTQGQGQDYGYTF.

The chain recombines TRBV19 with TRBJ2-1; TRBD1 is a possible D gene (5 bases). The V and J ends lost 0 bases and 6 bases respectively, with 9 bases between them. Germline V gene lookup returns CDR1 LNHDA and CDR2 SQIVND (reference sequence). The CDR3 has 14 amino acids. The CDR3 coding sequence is TGTGCCAGTAGTATAGATCGTACAGGCAATGAGCAGTTCTTC. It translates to CASSIDRTGNEQFF. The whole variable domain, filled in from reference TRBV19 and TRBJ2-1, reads DGGITQSPKYLFRKEGQNVTLSCEQNLNHDAMYWYRQDPGQGLRLIYYSQIVNDFQKGDIAEGYSVSREKKESFPLTVTSAQKNPTAFYLCASSIDRTGNEQFFGPGTRLTVL.

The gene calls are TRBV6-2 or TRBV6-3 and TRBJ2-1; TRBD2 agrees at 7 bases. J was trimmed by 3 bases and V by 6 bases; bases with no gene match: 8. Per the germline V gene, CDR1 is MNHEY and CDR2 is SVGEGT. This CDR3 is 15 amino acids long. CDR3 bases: TGTGCCAGCAGCTCCGAGCGGGACGTCTACAATGAGCAGTTCTTC. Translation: CASSSERDVYNEQFF.

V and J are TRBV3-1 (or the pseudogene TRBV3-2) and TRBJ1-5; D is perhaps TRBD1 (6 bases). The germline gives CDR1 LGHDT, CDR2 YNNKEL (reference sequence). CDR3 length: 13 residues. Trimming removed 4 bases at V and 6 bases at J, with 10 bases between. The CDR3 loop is CASSLRGGQPQHF. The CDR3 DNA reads TGTGCCAGCAGCCTCAGGGGCGGTCAGCCCCAGCATTTT.

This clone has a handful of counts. The CDR3 is CSVDTGGNTGELFF. The CDR3 bases are TGCAGCGTTGATACAGGGGGTAACACCGGGGAGCTGTTTTTT. This chain connects TRBV29-1 to TRBJ2-2, with 8 bases matching TRBD1. Trimming removed 3 bases from V and 2 bases from J; junction bases left unmatched: 2. Germline V gene lookup returns CDR1 SQVTM and CDR2 ANQGSEA. The CDR3 loop spans 14 amino acids.

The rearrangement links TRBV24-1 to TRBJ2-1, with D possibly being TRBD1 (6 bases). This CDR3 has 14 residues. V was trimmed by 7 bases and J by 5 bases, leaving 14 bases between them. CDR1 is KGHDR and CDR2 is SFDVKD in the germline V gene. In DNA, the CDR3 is TGTGCCACCAGACCCGGGACAACCAACAATGAGCAGTTCTTC. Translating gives CATRPGTTNNEQFF.

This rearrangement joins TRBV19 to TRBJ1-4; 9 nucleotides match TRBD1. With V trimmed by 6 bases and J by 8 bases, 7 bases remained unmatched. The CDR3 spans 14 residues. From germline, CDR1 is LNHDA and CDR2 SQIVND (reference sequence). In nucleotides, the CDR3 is TGTGCCAGTAGGAAGACAGGGGGAAACGAAAAACTGTTTTTT. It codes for CASRKTGGNEKLFF.

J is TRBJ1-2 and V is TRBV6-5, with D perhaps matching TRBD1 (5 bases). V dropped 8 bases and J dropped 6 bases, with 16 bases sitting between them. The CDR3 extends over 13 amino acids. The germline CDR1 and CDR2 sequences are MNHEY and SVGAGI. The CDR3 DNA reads TGTGCCAGCCTCCTCGGGGCGGGGGATGGCTACACCTTC. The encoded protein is CASLLGAGDGYTF.

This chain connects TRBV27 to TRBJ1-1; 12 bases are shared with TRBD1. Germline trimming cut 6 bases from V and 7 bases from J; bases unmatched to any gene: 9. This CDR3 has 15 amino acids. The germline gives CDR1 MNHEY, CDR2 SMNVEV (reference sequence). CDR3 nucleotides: TGTGCCAGCAGACCCCGGGACAGGGGGCTCGGTGAAGCTTTCTTT. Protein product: CASRPRDRGLGEAFF.

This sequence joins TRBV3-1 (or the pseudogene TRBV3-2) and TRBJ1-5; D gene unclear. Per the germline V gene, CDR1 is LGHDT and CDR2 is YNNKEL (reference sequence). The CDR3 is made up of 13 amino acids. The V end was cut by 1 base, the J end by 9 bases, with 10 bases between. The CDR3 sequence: CASSQGSFRPQHF. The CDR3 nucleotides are TGTGCCAGCAGCCAAGGTTCTTTCAGGCCCCAGCATTTT.

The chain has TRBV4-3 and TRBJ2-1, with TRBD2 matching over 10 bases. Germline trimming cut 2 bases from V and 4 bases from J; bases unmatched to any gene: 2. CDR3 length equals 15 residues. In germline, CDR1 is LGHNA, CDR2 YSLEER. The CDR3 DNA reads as TGCGCCAGCAGCCAACGGACTAGCGGATACAATGAGCAGTTCTTC. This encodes CASSQRTSGYNEQFF.

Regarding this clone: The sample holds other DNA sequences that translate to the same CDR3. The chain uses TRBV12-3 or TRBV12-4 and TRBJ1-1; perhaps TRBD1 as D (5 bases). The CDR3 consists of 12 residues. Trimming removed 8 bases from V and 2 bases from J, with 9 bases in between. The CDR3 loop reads CASSQGNTEAFF. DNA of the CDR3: TGTGCCAGCTCCCAGGGTAACACTGAAGCTTTCTTT.

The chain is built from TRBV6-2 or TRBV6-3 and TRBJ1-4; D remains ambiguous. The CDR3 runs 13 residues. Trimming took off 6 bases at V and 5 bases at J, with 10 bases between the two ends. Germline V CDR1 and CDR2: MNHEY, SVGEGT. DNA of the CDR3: TGTGCCAGCAGCCTACGGGTGAATGAAAAACTGTTTTTT. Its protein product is CASSLRVNEKLFF.

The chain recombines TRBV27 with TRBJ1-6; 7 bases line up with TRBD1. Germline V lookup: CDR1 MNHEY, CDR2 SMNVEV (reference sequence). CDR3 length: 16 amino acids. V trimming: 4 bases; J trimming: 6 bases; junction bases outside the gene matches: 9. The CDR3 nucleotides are TGTGCCAGCAGTTCAATTGGGACAGTCCGTAATTCACCCCTCCACTTT. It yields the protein CASSSIGTVRNSPLHF.

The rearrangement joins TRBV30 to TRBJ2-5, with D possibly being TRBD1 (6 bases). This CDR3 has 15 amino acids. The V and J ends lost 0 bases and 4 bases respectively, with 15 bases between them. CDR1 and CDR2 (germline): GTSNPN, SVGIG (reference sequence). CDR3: CAWSVRGGLGETQYF. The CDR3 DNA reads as TGTGCCTGGAGTGTACGTGGGGGCTTAGGAGAGACCCAGTACTTC.

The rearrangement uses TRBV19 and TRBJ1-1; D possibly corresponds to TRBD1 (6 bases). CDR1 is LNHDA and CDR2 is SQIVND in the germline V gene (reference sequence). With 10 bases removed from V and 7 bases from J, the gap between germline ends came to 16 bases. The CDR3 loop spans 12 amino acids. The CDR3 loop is CATADRYDEAFF. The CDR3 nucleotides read TGTGCCACCGCGGACAGATACGATGAAGCTTTCTTT.

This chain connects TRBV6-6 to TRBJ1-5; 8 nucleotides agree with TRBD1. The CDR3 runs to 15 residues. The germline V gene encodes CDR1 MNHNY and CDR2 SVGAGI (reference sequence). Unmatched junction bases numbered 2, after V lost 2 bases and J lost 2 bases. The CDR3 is CASSYQGQGNQPQHF. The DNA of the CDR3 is TGTGCCAGCAGTTACCAGGGACAGGGCAATCAGCCCCAGCATTTT.

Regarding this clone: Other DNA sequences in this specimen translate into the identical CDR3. The CDR3 nucleotides read TGTGCCAGCAGCCGGGGAGACAATCAGCCCCAGCATTTT. Its protein is CASSRGDNQPQHF. The chain recombines TRBV3-1 (or the pseudogene TRBV3-2) with TRBJ1-5; D uncertain. This CDR3 contains 13 residues. The germline V and J ends were trimmed by 4 bases and 3 bases, with 7 bases remaining between them. CDR1 LGHDT and CDR2 YNNKEL come from the germline V gene (reference sequence).